This T cell receptor beta chain was sequenced during a study of cytotoxic CD8 clonotypes in ibrutinib-treated CLL (dated by TCRdb to the early 2020s). Study-wide context: The cohort was composed of ten to eleven relapsed/refractory and around 15 treatment-naive patients; IGHV unmutated status was identified in roughly 18 patients. Partial responses were observed in about 25 patients and complete responses in 2; after a median follow-up of 68 months, remission was maintained in 15 or so patients and progression was observed in some twelve. Response samples were taken after a median of 12 months on treatment, ranging from roughly 6 to 36 months. On average, each sample yielded 255,043 productive templates and 94,082 productive rearrangements. Of the roughly 90 participants in the trial, 25 to 30 had longitudinal samples available. Cryopreserved peripheral blood mononuclear cells were obtained prior to treatment, at the time of response, and at either disease progression or sustained remission. Every sample from remission and from progressive disease was obtained while the patients were still on ibrutinib. Beyond this particular receptor, the publication reports: Public clonotypes were found to be uncommon and were observed to contract or remain stable during treatment; the increase in clonality was shown to reflect expansion of private clonotypes at ibrutinib response. Baseline clonality exceeded that of age-matched healthy donors and correlated strongly with circulating CD8+ T-cell counts. At ibrutinib response clonality went up, during sustained remission it held steady, and at progression it dropped back toward baseline. Lymph node repertoires were not examined, and the timing of sampling was not matched between patients in sustained remission and those whose disease progressed.

The sample's time point label, decoded: 12 to 13 months on ibrutinib. For TCR beta library preparation, about 2.2 micrograms of genomic DNA was extracted from cryopreserved PBMCs. Longitudinal blood samples from CLL patients receiving ibrutinib monotherapy were subjected to high-throughput TCR beta sequencing. The patients were enrolled in a single-center, open-label phase 2 trial of ibrutinib monotherapy. Each clonotype received, on average, 10x coverage in deep resolution sequencing performed on a MiSeq, where the target depth lay between 1 in 1 million and 1 in 200,000 T cells. TCR beta libraries were generated with the immunoSEQ hsTCRB Kit. The study's processing was this. Data were analyzed with ImmunoSEQ Data Assistant and ImmunoSEQ Analyzer, with V, D and J genes assigned per IMGT definitions. Clonality, with values ranging from 0 to 1, was calculated as one minus the normalized Shannon entropy of productive rearrangement frequencies. Only overrepresented clonotypes making up at least 0.05% of the repertoire of each patient were included in the public clonotype analysis. Fewer than 15 age-matched healthy donor repertoires from immuneACCESS served as clonality controls. TCRdb mirrors the immuneACCESS table, restricted to in-frame sequences. Some clones are absent from its copies; in checked studies, under half trace to an unresolved V gene, and the reason for the others is unknown. Clone size and the V and J calls come from that table; the DNA yielded D and trimming. This sample comprises 19,000 or so clones, roughly 60% of them detected only once. Roughly 25% of the sample is in the top ten clones.

For this clone: What antigen it recognizes has not been identified. The record has no base qualities; no much larger clone is one base away.

Counted from cysteine to phenylalanine, this CDR3 has 16 amino acids. Kept here is only the CDR3 DNA, which spans 48 bases and is read in frame from base 1. For CDR1 and CDR2, the germline V gene lists MDHEN and SYDVKM. V is clipped by 6 bases and J by 1 base, and the sequence between their germline boundaries is 16 bases long. The sequence came from a human donor with chronic lymphocytic leukemia. The chain employs TRBV28 and TRBJ1-5; a tentative D match to TRBD1 spans 5 bases. This specimen consisted of PBMCs, obtained after 12 months of ibrutinib treatment. The CDR3 region reads CASRPMWGRSNQPQHF. The nucleotide sequence reads as follows: TGTGCCAGCAGACCAATGTGGGGCCGGAGCAATCAGCCCCAGCATTTT.